The sequence of this T cell receptor beta chain was determined in a study of cytotoxic CD8 clonotypes in ibrutinib-treated CLL. Study details: Outcomes included around 25 partial and 2 complete responses; after median approximately six years, approximately 15 stayed remitted and 12 progressed. Median treatment time before response sampling was approximately twelve months, range 6 to 36.

The CDR3 contains 16 residues. The germline gives CDR1 MNHNY, CDR2 SVGAGI (reference sequence). The V and J ends lost 0 bases and 0 bases, in that order; junction bases with no gene match: 0. Sequenced by immunoSEQ multiplex PCR; TCRdb stores in-frame clones only, minus some. Among 150,000 or so clones, approximately 80% were seen once, and the ten largest hold about 2.1%. The sequence derives from a human donor with chronic lymphocytic leukemia. The chain links TRBV6-6 to TRBJ2-3; 10 bases line up with TRBD1. The sample consisted of PBMCs, taken after 12 months of ibrutinib treatment. DNA for the CDR3: TGTGCCAGCAGTTACTCGGGACAGGGGAGCACAGATACGCAGTATTTT. Its protein is CASSYSGQGSTDTQYF.